The 13 T cell receptor beta chains in this list originate from one sample, sequenced in a study of cytomegalovirus exposure and HLA in healthy donors. Profiled with immunoSEQ multiplex PCR; TCRdb holds only in-frame clones, not every one. The table includes fewer than 120,000 clones, 89% detected once. The sequencing input was PBMCs. The receptors originated from a woman aged 18-35 years in good health and CMV-seronegative.

This clone was seen only once. The V and J genes are TRBV7-9 and TRBJ2-1, with TRBD1 identical over 7 bases. This CDR3 is 12 amino acids long. Germline V CDR1 and CDR2: SEHNR, FQNEAQ (reference sequence). Losses at the gene ends were 6 bases for V and 8 bases for J; bases not matched to a gene: 4. The CDR3 DNA follows: TGTGCCAGCAGTTTTGACAGGGATGAGCAGTTCTTC. Translated: CASSFDRDEQFF.

Here the CDR3 DNA reads TGTGCCAGCTCACCAGGGAGGGGGGCTCAGAATGAGCAGTTCTTC. It encodes CASSPGRGAQNEQFF. This chain links TRBV18 with TRBJ2-1; tentatively, D is TRBD2 (7 bases). The CDR3 covers 15 residues. CDR1 is KGHSH and CDR2 is LQKENI in the germline V gene. V shed 2 bases and J shed 7 bases, with 15 bases lying between them.

V usage is TRBV19 and J usage is TRBJ2-6, with D uncertain. The CDR3 length is 15 residues. Between the trimmed V and J ends, which lost 3 bases and 1 base, there was a span of 7 bases. Germline-derived CDR1 and CDR2 are LNHDA and SQIVND (reference sequence). For the CDR3, the DNA is TGTGCCAGTAGTATTGCGGCTTCTGGGGCCAACGTCCTGACTTTC. The encoded protein is CASSIAASGANVLTF.

The gene calls are TRBV6-1 and TRBJ1-6; no clear D. CDR3 size: 17 residues. V was cut by 0 bases and J by 14 bases, with 23 bases left in between. Germline values: CDR1 MNHNS, CDR2 SASEGT. The CDR3 DNA reads as TGTGCCAGCAGTGAAGCGGTCGGTACGCACTCACCCCGCACCCTCCACTTT. It yields the protein CASSEAVGTHSPRTLHF.

The chain combines TRBV11-3 with TRBJ2-7; no reliable D call. Between the trimmed V and J ends, which lost 1 base and 1 base, there was a span of 5 bases. The CDR3 runs 13 residues. CDR1 and CDR2 from the germline V gene are SGHNT and YENEEA. CDR3 protein: CASSLGPSYEQYF. For the CDR3, the DNA is TGTGCCAGCAGCTTAGGTCCTTCCTACGAGCAGTACTTC.

The rearrangement joins TRBV7-9 to TRBJ2-3; D is perhaps TRBD2 (5 bases). The CDR3 is 14 residues long. V gave up 2 bases and J gave up 4 bases, with 10 bases separating them. Germline assignment: CDR1 SEHNR and CDR2 FQNEAQ (reference sequence). The CDR3 DNA reads TGTGCCAGCAGCTTACGGGATACCGCAGATACGCAGTATTTT. Amino acid sequence: CASSLRDTADTQYF.

The chain couples TRBV7-6 to TRBJ2-7; 7 nucleotides match TRBD2. Germline-derived CDR1 and CDR2 are SGHVS and FNYEAQ. The CDR3 is made up of 17 amino acids. V shed 2 bases and J 5 bases; nucleotides not matched to a gene: 15. CDR3 nucleotides: TGTGCCAGCAGCTTACGGGACTATCCTACATTGAAAAACGAGCAGTACTTC. This gives the protein CASSLRDYPTLKNEQYF.

The chain recombines TRBV7-9 with TRBJ2-5, with D possibly matching TRBD2 (5 bases). Germline loops: CDR1 SEHNR, CDR2 FQNEAQ (reference sequence). This CDR3 contains 14 residues. V gave up 5 bases and J gave up 5 bases, with 15 bases separating them. The CDR3 DNA reads TGTGCCAGCAGCCCCCCCCTACCGGGGGAGACCCAGTACTTC. It codes for CASSPPLPGETQYF. The whole variable domain, filled in from reference TRBV7-9 and TRBJ2-5, reads DTGVSQNPRHKITKRGQNVTFRCDPISEHNRLYWYRQTLGQGPEFLTYFQNEAQLEKSRLLSDRFSAERPKGSFSTLEIQRTEQGDSAMYLCASSPPLPGETQYFGPGTRLLVL.

V and J are TRBV5-1 and TRBJ2-5, with D unclear. Trimming shortened V by 3 bases and J by 5 bases, and 5 bases separated the two germline ends. The length of the CDR3 is 11 residues. CDR1 SGHRS and CDR2 YFSETQ come from the germline V gene. CDR3 sequence (DNA): TGCGCCAGCAGCTATTCGGAGACCCAGTACTTC. Residues: CASSYSETQYF.

The V and J genes are TRBV6-4 and TRBJ1-2; TRBD1 might be the D (6 bases). The germline CDR1 and CDR2 sequences are MRHNA and SNTAGT. The CDR3 is 14 amino acids. The V and J ends lost 6 bases and 1 base respectively, with 12 bases between them. Written as DNA, the CDR3 is TGTGCCAGCAGCCCCGGACAGTATAACTATGGCTACACCTTC. Translation: CASSPGQYNYGYTF.

This chain uses TRBV6-1 with TRBJ1-5; TRBD1 matches 7 bases. V was clipped by 4 bases and J by 7 bases; unmatched bases: 10. The CDR3 runs 15 residues. Germline V gene lookup returns CDR1 MNHNS and CDR2 SASEGT. The DNA of the CDR3 is TGTGCCAGCAGTGCCGACAGGGTGTTTGGACAGCCCCAGCATTTT. Translated: CASSADRVFGQPQHF.

This clone appeared a single time. This sequence joins TRBV19 and TRBJ1-5; D is possibly TRBD1 (5 bases). The CDR3 totals 16 residues. Germline CDR1 and CDR2: LNHDA and SQIVND (reference sequence). V dropped 3 bases and J dropped 2 bases, with 14 bases sitting between them. The CDR3 DNA sequence: TGTGCCAGTAGTATCGGGCCCCCACAGGGCAATCAGCCCCAGCATTTT. Translation gives CASSIGPPQGNQPQHF.

The chain joins TRBV27 to TRBJ2-7, with 8 bases matching TRBD2. Trimming at V came to 4 bases and at J to 5 bases, leaving 4 bases not matched to a gene. This CDR3 spans 13 amino acids. The germline V gene encodes CDR1 MNHEY and CDR2 SMNVEV (reference sequence). DNA for the CDR3: TGTGCCAGCAGTTCATCCGGGAGGGACGAGCAGTACTTC. Translated, it gives CASSSSGRDEQYF.